This T cell receptor (beta chain) was obtained from a study of blood T cell repertoires in COVID-19. About the study: Samples representing acute and convalescent COVID-19 were sourced from the United States, Italy and Spain.

Here immunoSEQ multiplex PCR was the method, and the copy in TCRdb shows in-frame clones only, minus some. The sample has about 70,000 clones, around 86% seen once. With respect to this clone: The junction departs from the called germline gene at one end, perhaps through a read error.

This CDR3 contains 13 residues. The germline V gene has CDR1 LNHDA and CDR2 SQIVND (reference sequence). The sequencing input was peripheral blood. The clonotype was recovered from a woman aged 18-35 years with acute or convalescent COVID-19. The rearrangement links TRBV19 to TRBJ1-1; 7 positions agree with TRBD1. The CDR3 DNA is TGTGCCAGTAGTACCCTCCACGACAGGGCTTACTCCTTT. Translation: CASSTLHDRAYSF.